This T cell receptor beta chain came from a study of shared clonotypes between healthy human individuals. This CDR3 has 13 amino acids. Per germline, CDR1 MNHEY and CDR2 SMNVEV (reference sequence). V was trimmed by 7 bases and J by 0 bases, leaving 8 bases between them. Using immunoSEQ multiplex PCR, the repertoire was profiled, and TCRdb retains in-frame clones only, with some absent. The data contain 2 million or so clones, about 95% of them singletons. The naive CD8 subset, CD45RO-negative cells positively selected for CCR7, excluded terminally differentiated effector memory CD45RA+ cells. The donor cohort consisted entirely of Caucasian adults residing in Nashville, Tennessee.

Specimen: naive CD8+ T cells sorted from blood. The chain combines TRBV27 with TRBJ2-3, with D maybe TRBD2 (5 bases). This sequence originates from a man younger than 35 in good health. The CDR3 is CASTAASTDTQYF. The CDR3 DNA follows: TGTGCCAGCACAGCGGCCAGCACAGATACGCAGTATTTT.